This passage covers 25 T cell receptor beta chains from one sample sequenced in a study of blood T cell repertoires in COVID-19. The method was immunoSEQ multiplex PCR; TCRdb's version includes in-frame clones alone and lacks a portion of them. The sample lists roughly 260,000 clones; approximately 80% were seen once. Sample: peripheral blood. The receptors here all came from a woman aged 70-85 years with acute or convalescent COVID-19.

The rearrangement uses TRBV6-2 or TRBV6-3 and TRBJ1-5, with TRBD1 identical over 9 bases. J was trimmed by 0 bases and V by 5 bases; bases with no gene match: 8. In germline, CDR1 is MNHEY, CDR2 SVGEGT. The CDR3 runs to 17 residues. CDR3 nucleotides: TGTGCCAGCAGTCCGATGACAGGGGGTTTTAGCAATCAGCCCCAGCATTTT. Its translation is CASSPMTGGFSNQPQHF.

Written as DNA, the CDR3 is TGTGCCTGGAGTGTACCTGGGACAGGGGGCAATGAGCAGTTCTTC. It encodes CAWSVPGTGGNEQFF. V usage is TRBV30 and J usage is TRBJ2-1; 11 bases map to TRBD1. The length of the CDR3 is 15 residues. CDR1 and CDR2 (germline): GTSNPN, SVGIG (reference sequence). Trimming took 0 bases from V and 6 from J; bases not matched to a gene: 4.

The chain couples TRBV11-2 to TRBJ1-5; 7 nucleotides match TRBD1. Germline lookup yields CDR1 SGHAT and CDR2 FQNNGV. V shed 4 bases and J 6 bases; nucleotides not matched to a gene: 21. The CDR3 has 19 residues. CDR3 coding DNA: TGTGCCAGCAGCTCGCCCCGGGACAGTCAGGTAAGGGTTGGTCAGCCCCAGCATTTT. As protein: CASSSPRDSQVRVGQPQHF.

J is TRBJ2-4 and V is TRBV15; TRBD1 matches 10 bases. The CDR3 has 15 residues. J lost 10 bases, V lost 5 bases, and 11 bases had no gene match. In germline, CDR1 is LNHNV, CDR2 YYDKDF (reference sequence). The CDR3 loop reads CATSRQGQGIGIQYF. The DNA for the CDR3 is TGTGCCACCAGCCGCCAGGGACAGGGGATAGGAATTCAGTACTTC.

The rearrangement uses TRBV10-1 and TRBJ1-3; D uncertain. CDR1 is WNHNN, CDR2 SYGVQD, per germline (reference sequence). The CDR3 runs to 14 residues. The V and J ends lost 0 bases and 0 bases respectively, with 3 bases between them. The DNA for the CDR3 is TGCGCCAGCAGTGAGTCCTCCTCTGGAAACACCATATATTTT. Its protein is CASSESSSGNTIYF.

This clone came up a few times. The chain carries TRBV18 and TRBJ1-1; D ambiguous. The V gene's germline CDR1 is KGHSH and CDR2 LQKENI. Trimming pared 6 bases from V and 0 bases from J, leaving 11 bases between. This CDR3 comprises 14 residues. The CDR3 nucleotides read TGTGCCAGCTCCCCCTCGGGAGTGAACACTGAAGCTTTCTTT. Its translation: CASSPSGVNTEAFF.

This rearrangement joins TRBV11-2 to TRBJ1-3; D call uncertain. Between the trimmed V and J ends, which lost 5 bases and 2 bases, there was a span of 19 bases. Germline-derived CDR1 and CDR2 are SGHAT and FQNNGV. The CDR3 totals 17 residues. For the CDR3, the DNA is TGTGCCAGCAGCCAACTGGCGCGTAGCGTAGCTGGAAACACCATATATTTT. Its translation is CASSQLARSVAGNTIYF.

V and J are TRBV16 and TRBJ1-2; unclear D gene. Trimming removed 0 bases at V and 8 bases at J, with 13 bases between. Germline CDR1 KGHSY, CDR2 FQNENV. There are 14 residues in the CDR3. The CDR3 reads CASSQSRGSSGYTF. The CDR3 DNA follows: TGTGCCAGCAGCCAATCAAGAGGAAGTTCAGGCTACACCTTC.

The J gene is TRBJ1-2, the V gene TRBV4-2; 7 bases line up with TRBD1. Germline V gives CDR1 LGHNA, CDR2 YNFKEQ. The CDR3 runs to 14 residues. J lost 7 bases, V lost 1 base, and 6 bases had no gene match. The CDR3 DNA sequence: TGTGCCAGCAGCCAAGGGACAGGAGGCACTGGCTACACCTTC. Translating it yields CASSQGTGGTGYTF.

The sample holds a few counts of this clone. This CDR3 reads CASSSSYEQYF. In DNA form, the CDR3 reads TGTGCCAGCAGTTCGTCGTACGAGCAGTACTTC. The gene calls are TRBV27 and TRBJ2-7; D gene uncertain. The CDR3 has 11 amino acids. Per the germline V gene, CDR1 is MNHEY and CDR2 is SMNVEV (reference sequence). The germline V and J ends were trimmed by 4 bases and 4 bases, with 5 bases remaining between them.

The V gene is TRBV11-2, the J gene TRBJ1-4; perhaps TRBD1 as D (5 bases). The CDR3 spans 14 residues. Germline V gives CDR1 SGHAT, CDR2 FQNNGV. The germline V and J ends were trimmed by 2 bases and 8 bases, with 12 bases remaining between them. The CDR3 sequence is CASSLWGGGEKLFF. The CDR3 DNA is TGTGCCAGCAGCTTATGGGGCGGGGGGGAAAAACTGTTTTTT. The full variable domain, completed using reference TRBV11-2 and TRBJ1-4, is EAGVAQSPRYKIIEKRQSVAFWCNPISGHATLYWYQQILGQGPKLLIQFQNNGVVDDSQLPKDRFSAERLKGVDSTLKIQPAKLEDSAVYLCASSLWGGGEKLFFGSGTQLSVL.

This chain uses TRBV4-1 with TRBJ1-1; perhaps TRBD1 as D (5 bases). This CDR3 is 15 amino acids long. The germline V gene encodes CDR1 MGHRA and CDR2 YSYEKL. Trimming removed 0 bases at V and 4 bases at J, with 12 bases between. The DNA for the CDR3 is TGCGCCAGCAGCCAAGAAGGCCAGGGCAGCACTGAAGCTTTCTTT. It codes for CASSQEGQGSTEAFF.

This clone was observed a few times. The V and J genes are TRBV2 and TRBJ1-1; tentatively, D is TRBD1 (6 bases). Germline V gene sequence: CDR1 SNHLY, CDR2 FYNNEI. The CDR3 consists of 14 residues. V was pared by 6 bases and J by 1 base, with 12 bases between. The CDR3 is CASRADRTNTEAFF. The CDR3 nucleotides read TGTGCCAGCAGGGCAGACAGGACGAACACTGAAGCTTTCTTT.

V is TRBV3-1 (or the pseudogene TRBV3-2) and J is TRBJ1-2; D unresolved. The CDR3 is made up of 15 amino acids. V was trimmed by 0 bases and J by 4 bases, leaving 12 bases between them. Germline CDR1 LGHDT, CDR2 YNNKEL (reference sequence). CDR3 sequence (DNA): TGTGCCAGCAGCCAAGATCTATGGGCAGGCTATGGCTACACCTTC. It is translated as CASSQDLWAGYGYTF.

This clone occurred a few times. The rearrangement joins TRBV7-9 to TRBJ1-2, with D possibly TRBD1 on 6 matching bases. CDR3 length: 13 residues. The V end lost 2 bases, the J end lost 4 bases, and 8 bases lay between the germline ends. Germline values: CDR1 SEHNR, CDR2 FQNEAQ (reference sequence). The DNA for the CDR3 is TGTGCCAGCAGCTTACAGGGGAGCTATGGCTACACCTTC. Its translation: CASSLQGSYGYTF.

The genes are TRBV18 and TRBJ1-1, with 8 bases identical to TRBD1. The CDR3 totals 14 residues. J was trimmed by 8 bases and V by 1 base; bases with no gene match: 6. Germline V gene sequence: CDR1 KGHSH, CDR2 LQKENI. The CDR3 loop reads CASSPQAGGTEAFF. DNA of the CDR3: TGTGCCAGCTCACCACAGGCAGGGGGCACCGAAGCTTTCTTT.

This rearrangement joins TRBV20-1 to TRBJ2-1, with TRBD1 matching 7 bases. CDR1 and CDR2 from the germline V gene are DFQATT and SNEGSKA (reference sequence). The CDR3 extends over 11 amino acids. The ends lost 4 bases at V and 15 bases at J; junction bases unmatched: 9. CDR3 nucleotide sequence: TGCAGTGCTACTCAAGACAGGGAATTGTTCTTC. Its translation: CSATQDRELFF.

J is TRBJ1-5 and V is TRBV28, with D possibly TRBD1 on 6 matching bases. Per the germline V gene, CDR1 is MDHEN and CDR2 is SYDVKM. Trimming left V 6 bases short and J 4 bases short, with 13 bases between. This CDR3 has 14 residues. In DNA, the CDR3 is TGTGCCAGCAGCTCCGGACAGTCGAATCAGCCCCAGCATTTT. Protein: CASSSGQSNQPQHF.

V and J are TRBV3-1 (or the pseudogene TRBV3-2) and TRBJ1-3; 7 nucleotides match TRBD1. The CDR3 contains 17 residues. Germline V gene lookup returns CDR1 LGHDT and CDR2 YNNKEL (reference sequence). V lost 5 bases and J lost 0; bases outside the gene matches: 10. CDR3 sequence: CASSSWDSQSSGNTIYF. The CDR3 DNA is TGTGCCAGCAGCTCCTGGGACAGCCAGAGCTCTGGAAACACCATATATTTT.

The rearrangement joins TRBV6-5 to TRBJ2-3; perhaps TRBD2 as D (7 bases). With 2 bases removed from V and 5 bases from J, the gap between germline ends came to 11 bases. Germline CDR1 and CDR2: MNHEY and SVGAGI. The length of the CDR3 is 14 residues. The CDR3 spells CASSYGGAGDTQYF. The CDR3 nucleotides read TGTGCCAGCAGTTACGGGGGGGCCGGAGATACGCAGTATTTT.

The V and J genes are TRBV6-5 and TRBJ1-2; TRBD1 aligns across 8 bases. There are 14 residues in the CDR3. The germline V gene encodes CDR1 MNHEY and CDR2 SVGAGI. V shed 6 bases, J shed 7 bases, and the junction held 10 bases outside the gene matches. The DNA of the CDR3 is TGTGCCAGCAGCGGACGGACAGGGAAAAGTGGCTACACCTTC. This gives the protein CASSGRTGKSGYTF.

The chain joins TRBV5-1 to TRBJ2-5; 8 bases agree with TRBD2. From germline, CDR1 is SGHRS and CDR2 YFSETQ. This CDR3 has 15 amino acids. Trimming cost V 2 bases and J 6 bases; bases outside gene matches: 9. The CDR3 coding sequence is TGCGCCAGCAGCTTCGAGCGGGGGAAGTCGAAGACCCAGTACTTC. Amino acids: CASSFERGKSKTQYF. The full variable domain, completed using reference TRBV5-1 and TRBJ2-5, is KAGVTQTPRYLIKTRGQQVTLSCSPISGHRSVSWYQQTPGQGLQFLFEYFSETQRNKGNFPGRFSGRQFSNSRSEMNVSTLELGDSALYLCASSFERGKSKTQYFGPGTRLLVL.

The CDR3 sequence is CASTGTPTSYEQYF. CDR3 sequence (DNA): TGTGCCAGCACTGGGACACCAACTTCCTACGAGCAGTACTTC. The chain is built from TRBV6-6 and TRBJ2-7; D may be TRBD1 (6 bases). The V and J ends lost 7 bases and 1 base respectively, with 14 bases between them. From germline, CDR1 is MNHNY and CDR2 SVGAGI (reference sequence). The CDR3 runs to 14 residues.

CDR3 in DNA: TGCGCCAGCAGCTTAAGCCCGAACACTGAAGCTTTCTTT. Translated: CASSLSPNTEAFF. This chain joins TRBV5-1 and TRBJ1-1; D call uncertain. From germline, CDR1 is SGHRS and CDR2 YFSETQ. V shed 2 bases and J shed 1 base, with 6 bases lying between them. There are 13 residues in the CDR3.

The genes are TRBV3-1 (or the pseudogene TRBV3-2) and TRBJ2-3; 9 bases line up with TRBD2. The V and J ends lost 1 base and 2 bases, in that order; junction bases with no gene match: 7. Per germline, CDR1 LGHDT and CDR2 YNNKEL (reference sequence). There are 17 residues in the CDR3. The CDR3 loop is CASSQGLAVLNTDTQYF. The CDR3 DNA follows: TGTGCCAGCAGCCAAGGACTAGCGGTATTAAACACAGATACGCAGTATTTT.